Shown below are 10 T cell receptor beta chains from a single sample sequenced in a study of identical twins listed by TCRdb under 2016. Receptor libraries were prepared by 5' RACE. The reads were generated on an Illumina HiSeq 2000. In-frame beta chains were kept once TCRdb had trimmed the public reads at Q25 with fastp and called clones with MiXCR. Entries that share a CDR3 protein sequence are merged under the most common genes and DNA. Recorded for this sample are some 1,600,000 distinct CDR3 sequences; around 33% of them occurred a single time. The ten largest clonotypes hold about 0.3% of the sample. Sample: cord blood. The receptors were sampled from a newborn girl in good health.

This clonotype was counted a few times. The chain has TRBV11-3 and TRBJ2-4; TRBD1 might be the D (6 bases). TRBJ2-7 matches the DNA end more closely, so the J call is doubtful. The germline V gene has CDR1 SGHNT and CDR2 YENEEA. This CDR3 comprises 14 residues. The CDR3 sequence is CASSMSRTAYEQYF. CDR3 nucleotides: TGTGCCAGCAGCATGTCACGGACAGCCTACGAGCAGTACTTC.

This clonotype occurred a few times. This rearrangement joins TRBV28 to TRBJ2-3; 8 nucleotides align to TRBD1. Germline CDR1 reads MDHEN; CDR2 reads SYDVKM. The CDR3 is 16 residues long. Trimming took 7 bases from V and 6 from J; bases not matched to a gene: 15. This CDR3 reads CASNPTGTGRMDTQYF. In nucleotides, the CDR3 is TGTGCCAGCAATCCAACCGGGACAGGTCGGATGGATACGCAGTATTTT.

In DNA form, the CDR3 reads TGCAGCGTTGACGCACAGGGGAGTGGAAACACCATATATTTT. Residues: CSVDAQGSGNTIYF. V gene TRBV29-1 combines with J gene TRBJ1-3; TRBD1 aligns across 7 bases. V lost 3 bases, J lost 3 bases, and 5 bases stayed unmatched. The CDR3 consists of 14 residues. CDR1 is SQVTM and CDR2 is ANQGSEA in the germline V gene. The full variable domain, in which reference TRBV29-1 and TRBJ1-3 provide the parts outside the CDR3, is SAVISQKPSRDICQRGTSLTIQCQVDSQVTMMFWYRQQPGQSLTLIATANQGSEATYESGFVIDKFPISRPNLTFSTLTVSNMSPEDSSIYLCSVDAQGSGNTIYFGEGSWLTVV.

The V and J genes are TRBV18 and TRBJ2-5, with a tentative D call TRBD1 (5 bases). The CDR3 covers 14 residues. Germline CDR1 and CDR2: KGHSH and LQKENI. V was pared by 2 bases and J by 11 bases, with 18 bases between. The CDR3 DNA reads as TGTGCCAGCTCACCAGTACAGGTCTACAATGAGCAGTACTTC. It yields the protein CASSPVQVYNEQYF.

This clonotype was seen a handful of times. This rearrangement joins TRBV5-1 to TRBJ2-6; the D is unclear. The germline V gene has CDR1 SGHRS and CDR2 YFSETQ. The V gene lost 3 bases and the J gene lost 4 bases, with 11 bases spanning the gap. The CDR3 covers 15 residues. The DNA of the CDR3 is TGCGCCAGCAGCTCCGGAGATTACGGGGCCAACGTCCTGACTTTC. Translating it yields CASSSGDYGANVLTF.

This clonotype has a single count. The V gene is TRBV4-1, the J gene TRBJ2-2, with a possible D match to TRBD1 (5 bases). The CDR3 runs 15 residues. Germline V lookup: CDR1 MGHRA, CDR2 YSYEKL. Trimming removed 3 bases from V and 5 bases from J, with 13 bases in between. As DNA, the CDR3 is TGCGCCAGCAGCCAGGGGCCCTTATTAACCGGGGAGCTGTTTTTT. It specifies CASSQGPLLTGELFF.

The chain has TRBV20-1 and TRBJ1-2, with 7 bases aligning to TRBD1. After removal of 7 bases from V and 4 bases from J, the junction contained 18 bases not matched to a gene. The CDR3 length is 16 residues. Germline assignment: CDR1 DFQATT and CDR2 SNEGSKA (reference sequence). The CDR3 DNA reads TGCAGTGTCCGAGCGCAACTCCAGGGGGTTGTCTATGGCTACACCTTC. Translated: CSVRAQLQGVVYGYTF.

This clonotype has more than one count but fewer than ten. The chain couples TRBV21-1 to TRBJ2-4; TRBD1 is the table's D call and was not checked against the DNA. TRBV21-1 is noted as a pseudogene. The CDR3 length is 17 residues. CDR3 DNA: TGTGCCAGCAGCATCCGGACAGGGATTACCCAGCAAAACATTCAGTACTTC. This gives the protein CASSIRTGITQQNIQYF.

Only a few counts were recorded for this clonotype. Here the CDR3 reads CSATKREGGNEQYF. CDR3 coding DNA: TGCAGTGCTACCAAGCGGGAGGGGGGCAATGAGCAGTACTTC. The chain is built from TRBV20-1 and TRBJ2-7, with TRBD2 matching over 10 bases. This CDR3 comprises 14 residues. The trim removed 4 bases at V and 7 bases at J, leaving 10 bases unmatched. The V gene's germline CDR1 is DFQATT and CDR2 SNEGSKA (reference sequence).

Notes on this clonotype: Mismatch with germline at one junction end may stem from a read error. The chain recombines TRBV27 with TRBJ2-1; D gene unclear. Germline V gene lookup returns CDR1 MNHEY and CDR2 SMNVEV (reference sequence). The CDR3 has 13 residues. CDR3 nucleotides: TGTGTCAGCAGCCCGTCTGCTCTACTCGTGCAGTTCTTC. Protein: CVSSPSALLVQFF.